This TCR beta chain was recorded in a study of CD8+ T cells in alopecia areata. This clone was seen just once. cDNA reverse transcribed from extracted RNA served as the sequencing template. This table comes from immunoSEQ multiplex PCR, and its TCRdb copy is limited to in-frame clones, with some not included. Altogether about 40,000 clones are present, around 90% being singletons, with the ten largest covering 18%. Treatment: oral pan-JAK inhibitor, 5-10 mg twice daily. The CDR3 has 13 amino acids. Germline V gene lookup returns CDR1 LNHDA and CDR2 SQIVND (reference sequence). This TCR came from a human donor with alopecia areata. This chain connects TRBV19 to TRBJ2-5; 7 bases are shared with TRBD2. The closer fit of TRBJ2-7 to the DNA end suggests the J call may be wrong. Material: CD8+ T cells sorted from blood, obtained at week 24, from a patient treated with tofacitinib. DNA of the CDR3: TGTGCCAGTAGCACTAGCGCCTCCTACGAGCAGTACTTC. Translation: CASSTSASYEQYF.